Sequencing of this TCR beta chain was carried out in a study of T cell responses to AZD1222 COVID-19 vaccine. The study, taken as a whole, reports: AZD1222 recipients seropositive at baseline numbered only five or six. Repertoires in all cases were sampled only once the peak T cell response had passed. Spike as a whole was targeted by vaccine-associated CD4 TCRs, dominant at 160-218 and 743-854. White British people made up most donors, females outnumbered males, and clonal diversity was possibly underestimated.

Comments on this clone: What it binds is unknown.

Profiled with immunoSEQ multiplex PCR; TCRdb holds only in-frame clones, not every one. This sample carries 140,000 to 150,000 clones, approximately 86% of them seen once, and the ten largest clones take approximately 5.4%. The origin of this receptor is an adult who received the AZD1222 COVID-19 vaccine. Here the sequenced sample was peripheral blood, taken 28 days after the second AZD1222 dose.

CDR3 bases: TGCGCCAGCAGCTTGCGGCGGGAGGTAGATACGCAGTATTTT. It is translated as CASSLRREVDTQYF. The V call is TRBV5-1, the J call TRBJ2-3; 8 nucleotides align to TRBD2. Germline V gives CDR1 SGHRS, CDR2 YFSETQ. With V trimmed by 1 base and J by 5 bases, 3 bases remained unmatched. This CDR3 is built from 14 residues.